This is a list of T cell receptor beta chains from one sample in a study of blood T cell repertoires in COVID-19. Assay: immunoSEQ multiplex PCR; the TCRdb copy retains only in-frame clones and omits some. Of approximately 52,000 clones listed, about nine tenths are singletons. Sample: peripheral blood. Receptors originate from a man aged 70-80 years with acute or convalescent COVID-19. Each CDR3 is given with its conserved first and last residue. D genes are given only for firm matches. A clone size is listed for some rows: how often the clone was seen (once, few, many), or a class if it is expanded.

once	NA	TRBV6-2/TRBV6-3	TRBJ1-2	CASSYSLNRDECYTF	TGTGCCAGCAGTTACTCACTTAACAGGGACGAGTGCTACACCTTC
few	NA	TRBV27	TRBJ2-7	CASSLLTGAVQYF	TGTGCCAGCAGTTTATTGACGGGAGCGGTGCAGTACTTC
NA	NA	TRBV18	TRBJ1-1	CASSRQSNTEAFF	TGTGCCAGCTCACGACAGAGTAACACTGAAGCTTTCTTT
NA	NA	TRBV4-1	TRBJ2-5	CASSRLTGLEQETQYF	TGCGCCAGCAGCCGCTTGACTGGCTTAGAACAAGAGACCCAGTACTTC
NA	NA	TRBV29-1	TRBJ2-3	CSVEWGQGDTQYF	TGCAGCGTTGAGTGGGGGCAGGGAGATACGCAGTATTTT
NA	TRBD1	TRBV20-1	TRBJ2-1	CSASGQGASYNEQFF	TGCAGTGCTAGTGGACAGGGGGCATCTTACAATGAGCAGTTCTTC
once	TRBD2	TRBV29-1	TRBJ2-2	CSAGLAGARDANTGELFF	TGCAGCGCCGGACTAGCGGGAGCCAGAGATGCGAACACCGGGGAGCTGTTTTTT
NA	NA	TRBV19	TRBJ1-6	CASSMAGINSPLHF	TGTGCCAGTAGTATGGCAGGGATTAATTCACCCCTCCACTTT
NA	TRBD1	TRBV12-5	TRBJ2-3	CASGLAQGGSTDTQYF	TGTGCTAGTGGTTTGGCACAGGGGGGCAGCACAGATACGCAGTATTTT
NA	TRBD2	TRBV7-9	TRBJ2-7	CASSLRAGGLEQYF	TGTGCCAGCAGCTTAAGAGCGGGAGGTCTCGAGCAGTACTTC
NA	NA	TRBV19	TRBJ1-1	CATLSGNTEAFF	TGTGCCACGCTTTCGGGGAACACTGAAGCTTTCTTT
once	NA	TRBV5-1	TRBJ2-6	CASSLNPATGANVLTF	TGCGCCAGCAGCTTGAACCCGGCGACAGGGGCCAACGTCCTGACTTTC
NA	NA	TRBV6-2/TRBV6-3	TRBJ1-1	CASSYSWVRELTEAFF	TGTGCCAGCAGTTACTCGTGGGTGAGGGAGCTCACTGAAGCTTTCTTT
NA	TRBD1	TRBV10-1	TRBJ2-7	CASTPRWRQGYEQYF	TGCGCCAGCACCCCGAGGTGGAGACAGGGCTACGAGCAGTACTTC
NA	TRBD1	TRBV10-3	TRBJ1-5	CAIRGTGDQPQHF	TGTGCCATCAGGGGAACAGGGGATCAGCCCCAGCATTTT
NA	TRBD2	TRBV4-3	TRBJ2-1	CASSRGGENEQFF	TGCGCCAGCAGCCGGGGGGGAGAGAATGAGCAGTTCTTC
NA	TRBD2	TRBV7-6	TRBJ2-1	CASSSAGDQNEQFF	TGTGCCAGCAGCTCCGCGGGGGATCAAAATGAGCAGTTCTTC
NA	NA	TRBV7-2	TRBJ1-1	CASSFQGNTEAFF	TGTGCCAGCAGCTTCCAGGGGAACACTGAAGCTTTCTTT
NA	TRBD2	TRBV9	TRBJ2-1	CASSGGSGSNNEQFF	TGTGCCAGCAGCGGGGGGAGCGGGAGCAACAATGAGCAGTTCTTC
NA	NA	TRBV5-5	TRBJ1-4	CASRAASGLKGFNEKLFF	TGTGCCAGCAGGGCGGCTTCGGGCCTCAAGGGGTTTAATGAAAAACTGTTTTTT
NA	NA	TRBV5-1	TRBJ2-1	CASSEEGAQRYNEQFF	TGCGCCAGCAGCGAGGAGGGTGCCCAGAGGTACAATGAGCAGTTCTTC
NA	TRBD2	TRBV19	TRBJ2-3	CASRGLRGGSTDTQYF	TGTGCCAGTAGGGGTTTGCGGGGGGGATCCACAGATACGCAGTATTTT
once	TRBD2	TRBV11-2	TRBJ2-1	CASSLGSAGGSREQFF	TGTGCCAGCAGCTTAGGATCGGCGGGGGGGTCCCGGGAGCAGTTCTTC
few	NA	TRBV11-2	TRBJ1-1	CASSLVGAAEAFF	TGTGCCAGCAGCTTAGTGGGGGCCGCTGAAGCTTTCTTT
NA	TRBD1	TRBV28	TRBJ1-1	CASRQGEAFF	TGTGCCAGCCGACAGGGTGAAGCTTTCTTT
NA	NA	TRBV11-2	TRBJ1-1	CASSLGQGSTEAFF	TGTGCCAGCAGCTTAGGCCAGGGAAGCACTGAAGCTTTCTTT
NA	TRBD1	TRBV2	TRBJ1-2	CASSEALGQGAAGYTF	TGTGCCAGCAGTGAAGCGCTTGGGCAGGGGGCGGCTGGCTACACCTTC
NA	NA	TRBV15	TRBJ2-1	CATSRERRVPEQFF	TGTGCCACCAGCAGAGAGCGTCGAGTTCCTGAGCAGTTCTTC
NA	NA	TRBV24-1	TRBJ2-3	CATSDPSGVAGTDTQYF	TGTGCCACCAGTGATCCCTCAGGGGTAGCCGGCACAGATACGCAGTATTTT
NA	NA	TRBV6-6	TRBJ1-3	CASSESHSGNTIYF	TGTGCCAGCAGTGAGAGCCACTCTGGAAACACCATATATTTT
NA	TRBD1	TRBV19	TRBJ2-1	CASRRGPTYNEQFF	TGTGCCAGTCGCAGGGGGCCCACCTACAATGAGCAGTTCTTC
NA	NA	TRBV7-2	TRBJ1-5	CASSSQGFPNQPQHF	TGTGCCAGCAGCTCCCAGGGGTTCCCCAATCAGCCCCAGCATTTT
NA	NA	TRBV11-1	TRBJ2-3	CASSPRRARPTQYF	TGTGCCAGCAGCCCCAGGCGTGCCAGGCCTACGCAGTATTTT
NA	TRBD2	TRBV15	TRBJ2-1	CATTSLPTSGSKGEQFF	TGTGCCACAACTTCCCTACCAACTAGCGGGAGTAAAGGTGAGCAGTTCTTC
NA	NA	TRBV11-1	TRBJ2-3	CASSWVGGSGDTQYF	TGTGCCAGCAGTTGGGTCGGGGGATCGGGAGATACGCAGTATTTT
NA	NA	TRBV28	TRBJ1-1	CASMGGYTEAFF	TGTGCCAGCATGGGGGGATACACTGAAGCTTTCTTT
once	TRBD1	TRBV6-6	TRBJ2-7	CASSRRDRSFGYF	TGTGCCAGCAGTCGCCGGGACAGGTCGTTCGGGTACTTC
once	NA	TRBV7-2	TRBJ1-1	CASSSQTANTEAFF	TGTGCCAGCAGCTCCCAGACAGCGAACACTGAAGCTTTCTTT
NA	NA	TRBV6-5	TRBJ2-5	CASSYIETQYF	TGTGCCAGCAGTTATATCGAGACCCAGTACTTC
few	NA	TRBV6-5	TRBJ1-4	CASSYGGEKLFF	TGTGCCAGCAGTTACGGGGGGGAAAAACTGTTTTTT
once	TRBD1	TRBV4-1	TRBJ1-3	CASSAAGGPSGNTIYF	TGCGCCAGCAGCGCCGCAGGGGGCCCCTCTGGAAACACCATATATTTT
few	NA	TRBV7-2	TRBJ1-1	CASSLWGGGTEAFF	TGTGCCAGCAGCTTATGGGGAGGAGGAACTGAAGCTTTCTTT
NA	NA	TRBV4-2	TRBJ1-1	CASSQPDGRSTEAFF	TGTGCCAGCAGCCAACCTGACGGGAGGTCCACTGAAGCTTTCTTT
NA	NA	TRBV6-2/TRBV6-3	TRBJ1-5	CASSPQLGAYSNQPQHF	TGTGCCAGCAGTCCCCAGTTGGGGGCTTATAGCAATCAGCCCCAGCATTTT
NA	TRBD1	TRBV28	TRBJ1-4	CASSNRGSNEKLFF	TGTGCCAGCAGTAACAGGGGCTCTAATGAAAAACTGTTTTTT